This TCR beta chain was sequenced for a study of blood T cell repertoires in COVID-19. About the study: Donors in the United States, Italy and Spain gave samples during acute or convalescent COVID-19. The analysed material was cDNA or gDNA that came from T cells, B-cell-depleted T cells, or PBMCs.

Source study methods: The authors estimated nucleated cell counts from reference gene primer amplification. The repertoire was sequenced with immunoSEQ multiplex PCR; TCRdb's copy has only in-frame clones and lacks some. That table gives V, J and clone size, and the DNA gave D and trimming. Of 240,000 or so clones in the sample, roughly 90% are singletons; the top ten hold roughly 0.8%. V was trimmed by 0 bases and J by 10 bases, leaving 11 bases between them. Germline CDR1 and CDR2: LGHNA and YSLEER. The CDR3 is 13 residues long. This sequence joins TRBV4-3 and TRBJ2-3; D uncertain. The sequencing sample was made of peripheral blood. The sequence came from a woman in her twenties or thirties with acute or convalescent COVID-19. The DNA for the CDR3 is TGCGCCAGCAGCCAAGATAATTGGCACGCGCAGTATTTT. Protein product: CASSQDNWHAQYF.